This passage covers 10 T cell receptor beta chains from one sample sequenced in a study of Ad26.COV2.S vaccination and SARS-CoV-2 variants. Clones were read by immunoSEQ multiplex PCR, and TCRdb kept only the in-frame ones, dropping some. The sample consists of hundreds of thousands of clones, roughly 84% of them appearing once. Described treatment: approximately 18 received Ad26.COV2.S at low or high dose, single or two shots; about 5 received placebo; per-sample allocation not given. Samples came from day 63 after the first vaccine or placebo injection. Sequences were derived from peripheral blood, sampled in a trial of Ad26.COV2.S vaccine versus placebo. The receptors here all came from a person aged 18-65 years who received the Ad26.COV2.S COVID-19 vaccine or a placebo.

The rearrangement uses TRBV5-4 and TRBJ2-2; 12 nucleotides line up with TRBD1. Germline CDR1 reads SGHNT; CDR2 reads YYREEE (reference sequence). V lost 4 bases to trimming and J lost 6 bases; unmatched junction nucleotides: 4. The CDR3 has 15 amino acids. The DNA of the CDR3 is TGTGCCAGCAGCGCCGGGACAGGGGGCTCCGGGGAGCTGTTTTTT. Protein sequence: CASSAGTGGSGELFF.

The gene calls are TRBV19 and TRBJ1-2, with D possibly matching TRBD1 (5 bases). Germline V gene lookup returns CDR1 LNHDA and CDR2 SQIVND (reference sequence). V gave up 5 bases and J gave up 4 bases, with 14 bases separating them. CDR3 size: 14 residues. The CDR3, as DNA: TGTGCCAGTAGTGCTCAGGGATCTGTCTATGGCTACACCTTC. It encodes CASSAQGSVYGYTF.

V gene TRBV7-3 combines with J gene TRBJ2-1; D may be TRBD2 (6 bases). This CDR3 contains 13 residues. V gave up 4 bases and J gave up 8 bases, with 12 bases separating them. Looked up from germline, CDR1 is SGHTA and CDR2 is FQGTGA. In DNA, the CDR3 is TGTGCCAGCAGCTGGACCCGGAGGGATGAGCAGTTCTTC. It is translated as CASSWTRRDEQFF.

The rearrangement uses TRBV19 and TRBJ2-1; 11 bases agree with TRBD2. Germline V gene data show CDR1 as LNHDA and CDR2 as SQIVND (reference sequence). This CDR3 has 17 amino acids. With V trimmed by 2 bases and J by 7 bases, 10 bases remained unmatched. The CDR3 here is CASSIIPLAGGPNEQFF. DNA of the CDR3: TGTGCCAGTAGTATAATCCCCTTAGCGGGGGGGCCGAATGAGCAGTTCTTC.

This clone was detected only a few times. The genes are TRBV5-1 and TRBJ2-2; 9 nucleotides align to TRBD1. The V segment lost 0 bases and the J segment 5 bases; nucleotides outside the gene matches: 2. The CDR3 runs 15 residues. CDR1 and CDR2 (germline): SGHRS, YFSETQ. This chain's CDR3 is CASSLDRGLTGELFF. CDR3 in DNA: TGCGCCAGCAGCTTGGACAGGGGGCTTACCGGGGAGCTGTTTTTT.

CDR3 sequence reads: CASRASRGGTDTQYF. CDR3 bases: TGTGCCAGCAGAGCCTCTCGCGGGGGAACAGATACGCAGTATTTT. The chain carries TRBV6-5 and TRBJ2-3; 7 bases match TRBD2. The CDR3 has 15 amino acids. Trimming took 6 bases from V and 3 from J; bases not matched to a gene: 9. Germline values: CDR1 MNHEY, CDR2 SVGAGI.

The gene calls are TRBV7-9 and TRBJ2-7; D may be TRBD1 (6 bases). This CDR3 has 14 amino acids. Looked up from germline, CDR1 is SEHNR and CDR2 is FQNEAQ (reference sequence). The V gene lost 3 bases and the J gene lost 6 bases, with 15 bases spanning the gap. As DNA, the CDR3 is TGTGCCAGCAGCTTGGGACAACCAGGCGGCGAGCAGTACTTC. Translating gives CASSLGQPGGEQYF.

The chain combines TRBV3-1 (or the pseudogene TRBV3-2) with TRBJ1-4; D perhaps matches TRBD1 (6 bases). Trimming stripped 1 base from V and 7 bases from J, with 22 bases between. The CDR3 runs 18 residues. Per germline, CDR1 LGHDT and CDR2 YNNKEL (reference sequence). The DNA for the CDR3 is TGTGCCAGCAGCCAAGCGGTTAAACAGGGAGGATCTCGTGAAAAACTGTTTTTT. Amino acid sequence: CASSQAVKQGGSREKLFF.

This chain connects TRBV7-3 to TRBJ1-1; TRBD1 agrees at 7 bases. Trimming removed 2 bases from V and 5 bases from J; junction bases left unmatched: 5. Per germline, CDR1 SGHTA and CDR2 FQGTGA. This CDR3 is built from 14 residues. The CDR3 bases are TGTGCCAGCAGCTTAGACAGGGAGGGTACTGAAGCTTTCTTT. Its translation: CASSLDREGTEAFF.

This clone was recorded at least ten times. The J gene is TRBJ2-1, the V gene TRBV7-2; possibly TRBD1 for D (6 bases). The V end was cut by 5 bases, the J end by 4 bases, with 9 bases between. The CDR3 sequence is 13 residues long. From germline, CDR1 is SGHTA and CDR2 FQGNSA. CDR3 sequence (DNA): TGTGCCAGCAGCGCGGACAGTTACAATGAGCAGTTCTTC. This translates into CASSADSYNEQFF.